This T cell receptor beta chain was captured by sequencing in a study of blood T cell repertoires in COVID-19. Study-level background: Collection of acute and convalescent COVID-19 samples took place in the United States, Italy and Spain. Sources were T cells, B-cell-depleted T cells, or PBMCs; the material itself was cDNA or gDNA.

In the study's own analysis: Amplification of reference gene primers was used by the study to estimate nucleated cell counts. Profiling relied on immunoSEQ multiplex PCR, and the TCRdb table lists in-frame clones only, not all of them. The DNA was the basis for D and trimming; V, J and clone size are from that table. The sample carries about 230,000 clones, 83% recorded once. V trimming: 5 bases; J trimming: 7 bases; junction bases outside the gene matches: 6. Germline V CDR1 and CDR2: LNHDA, SQIVND (reference sequence). The CDR3 covers 13 residues. The sequence derives from a woman in her fifties or sixties with acute or convalescent COVID-19. The sequencing sample was made of peripheral blood. The V call is TRBV19, the J call TRBJ1-1; TRBD1 agrees at 8 bases. In DNA form, the CDR3 reads TGTGCCAGTAGTGCCGGGACAGGCCTTGAAGCTTTCTTT. Its protein product is CASSAGTGLEAFF. Supplemented by reference TRBV19 and TRBJ1-1, the full variable domain reads DGGITQSPKYLFRKEGQNVTLSCEQNLNHDAMYWYRQDPGQGLRLIYYSQIVNDFQKGDIAEGYSVSREKKESFPLTVTSAQKNPTAFYLCASSAGTGLEAFFGQGTRLTVV.